This TCR beta chain originates from a study of blood T cell repertoires in COVID-19. Study information: The cDNA or gDNA used as material had been derived from T cells, B-cell-depleted T cells, or PBMCs.

In the original workflow: Reference gene primer amplification yielded estimated nucleated cell counts. The data were produced by immunoSEQ multiplex PCR, yet TCRdb's version contains in-frame clones alone and is incomplete. The DNA gave D and trimming, while V, J and clone size come from that table. The table shows more than 65,000 clones, with under 85% occurring only once. CDR1 MNHEY and CDR2 SMNVEV come from the germline V gene (reference sequence). This CDR3 comprises 17 residues. Trimming at V came to 4 bases and at J to 3 bases, leaving 11 bases not matched to a gene. Sample: peripheral blood. The rearrangement joins TRBV27 to TRBJ2-7; 11 bases fit TRBD2. The receptor comes from a woman aged 45-60 years with acute or convalescent COVID-19. CDR3 in amino acids: CASSSPGTSGFSYEQYF. In DNA, the CDR3 is TGTGCCAGCAGTTCCCCCGGGACTAGCGGTTTTAGCTACGAGCAGTACTTC.